This TCR beta chain was recovered during a study of T cell responses to AZD1222 COVID-19 vaccine (dated by TCRdb to the early 2020s). Some background on the complete study: TCR sequencing was performed for about 240 trial participants, of whom about 200 were given two doses of AZD1222 and 26 were given two doses of MenACWY control vaccine. Enrollment into the trials was organized by age into subgroups of 18-55, 56-69 and 70-plus years, and those subgroups contained about 150, 27 and 61 TCR-sequenced participants, respectively. The full study reports these points: Participants were mostly white British and included more females than males, and it was suggested by the authors that clonal diversity may have been underestimated. Epitopes outside the regions mutated in the B.1.351 and B.1.1.7 variants were reportedly recognized by nearly half of the unique spike-specific TCRs. Conclusions about previously exposed vaccinees were limited because only a handful of AZD1222 recipients were SARS-CoV-2 seropositive at baseline. A significant rise in spike-specific TCR breadth and depth was observed after two AZD1222 doses relative to day 0 and relative to MenACWY recipients. Because no day 14 peak-response samples were available, the repertoires could be characterized only after the peak T cell response. Vaccine-associated CD4 TCRs spanned the whole spike protein, with dominant responses in regions 160-218 and 743-854. In the small 56-69-year group, the increase in depth fell short of significance, most likely because of low power.

Via the germline V gene (reference sequence), CDR1 is SGHNT and CDR2 YYREEE. The CDR3 starts with the cysteine, ends with the phenylalanine, and has 15 residues. Solely the CDR3 DNA is kept, with 45 bases framed from the first base. V loses 0 bases at its end and J loses 6 bases; junction bases beyond the gene matches: 4. The time point label on this specimen signifies: about 28 days (+/-7) after the second vaccine dose. AZD1222 recipients given second doses at about 4 weeks or at about 12 weeks were pooled, since spike-specific TCR depth and breadth were not found to differ between the two schedules. The vaccinee samples were drawn from two UK trials, COV001 and COV002, one of which was a single-blind randomized controlled phase 2/3 trial testing AZD1222 (ChAdOx1 nCoV-19) in healthy adults. For TCRbeta chain sequencing, PBMC samples were collected from trial participants at day 0 and at day 28 after the second dose.

As concerns this clone: What antigen it recognizes has not been identified. No per-base quality is available; no much larger clone lies one base away.

The CDR3 regions of human TCRbeta chains were analyzed by immunosequencing. For the original study's pipeline: Repertoire TCRs were checked for matches against a reference library of SARS-CoV-2-specific TCRs that had been generated using the MIRA antigen-specificity platform. Breadth meant the fraction of unique TCRs that were SARS-CoV-2-associated, whereas depth meant the fraction of total T cells that were SARS-CoV-2-associated. Using the MIRA data, every spike-specific TCR was mapped to the spike region that the TCR reacted to and assigned to either a CD4 or a CD8 class. Log10-transformed breadth and depth values were compared by one-way ANOVA with Sidak's multiple comparisons tests. The table comes from immuneACCESS by way of TCRdb, which keeps in-frame sequences with V and J called. Part of the clones is missing from these tables; in studies checked, under half for an unresolved V gene and the rest for unknown reasons. The DNA was the basis for D and trimming; V, J and clone size are from that table. Present in this sample are around 200,000 clones, around 94% of which were seen just once. Of the sample, approximately 1.5% falls within the top ten clones.

This receptor was identified in an adult who received the AZD1222 COVID-19 vaccine. Source: peripheral blood, taken 28 days after the second AZD1222 dose. The rearrangement joined TRBV5-4 to TRBJ2-2, with 8 bases matching TRBD2. The DNA is as follows: TGTGCCAGCAGCTTGGACGGGGGGGTCCCCGGGGAGCTGTTTTTT. Translation gives CASSLDGGVPGELFF.